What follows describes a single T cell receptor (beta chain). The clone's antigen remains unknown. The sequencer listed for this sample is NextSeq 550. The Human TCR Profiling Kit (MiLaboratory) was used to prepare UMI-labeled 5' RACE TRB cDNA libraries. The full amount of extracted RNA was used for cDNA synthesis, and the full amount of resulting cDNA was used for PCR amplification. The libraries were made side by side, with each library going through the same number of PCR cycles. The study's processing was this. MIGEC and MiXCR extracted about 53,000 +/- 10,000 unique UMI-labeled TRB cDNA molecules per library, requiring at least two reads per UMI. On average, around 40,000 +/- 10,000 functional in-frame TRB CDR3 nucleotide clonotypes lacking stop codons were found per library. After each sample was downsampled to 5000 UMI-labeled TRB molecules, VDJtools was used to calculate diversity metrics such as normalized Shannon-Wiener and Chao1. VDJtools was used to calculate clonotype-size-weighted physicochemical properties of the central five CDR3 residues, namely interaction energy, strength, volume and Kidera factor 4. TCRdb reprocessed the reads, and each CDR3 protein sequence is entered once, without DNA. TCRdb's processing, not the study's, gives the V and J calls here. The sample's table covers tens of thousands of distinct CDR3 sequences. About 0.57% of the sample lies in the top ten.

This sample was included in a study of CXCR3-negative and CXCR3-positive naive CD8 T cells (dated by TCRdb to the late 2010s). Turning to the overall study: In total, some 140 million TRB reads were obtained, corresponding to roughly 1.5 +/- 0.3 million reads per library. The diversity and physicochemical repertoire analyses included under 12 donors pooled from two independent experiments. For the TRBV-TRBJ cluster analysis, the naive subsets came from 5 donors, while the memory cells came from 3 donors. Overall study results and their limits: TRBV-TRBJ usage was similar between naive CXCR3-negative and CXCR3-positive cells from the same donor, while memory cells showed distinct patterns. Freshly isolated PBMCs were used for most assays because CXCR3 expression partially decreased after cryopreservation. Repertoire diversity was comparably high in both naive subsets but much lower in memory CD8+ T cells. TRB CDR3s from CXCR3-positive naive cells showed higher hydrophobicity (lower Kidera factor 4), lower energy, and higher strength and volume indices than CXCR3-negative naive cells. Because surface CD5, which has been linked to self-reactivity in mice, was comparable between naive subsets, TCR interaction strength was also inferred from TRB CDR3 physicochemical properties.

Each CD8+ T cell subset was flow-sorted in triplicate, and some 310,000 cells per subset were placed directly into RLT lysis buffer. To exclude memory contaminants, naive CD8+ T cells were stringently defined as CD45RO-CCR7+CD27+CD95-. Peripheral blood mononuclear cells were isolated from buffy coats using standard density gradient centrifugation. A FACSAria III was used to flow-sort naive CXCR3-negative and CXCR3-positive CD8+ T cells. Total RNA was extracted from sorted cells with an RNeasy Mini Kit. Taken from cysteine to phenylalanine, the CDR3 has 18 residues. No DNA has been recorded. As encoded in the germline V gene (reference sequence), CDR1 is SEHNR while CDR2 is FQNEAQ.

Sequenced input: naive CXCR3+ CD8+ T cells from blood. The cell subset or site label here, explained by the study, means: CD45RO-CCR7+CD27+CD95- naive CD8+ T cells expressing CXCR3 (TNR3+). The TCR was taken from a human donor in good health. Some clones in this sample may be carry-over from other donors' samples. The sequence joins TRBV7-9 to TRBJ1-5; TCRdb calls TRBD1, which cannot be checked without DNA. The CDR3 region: CASSLWTGRHGPGQPQHF.